This TCR beta chain was sequenced for a study of T cell changes during pregnancy in multiple sclerosis. Trimming cost V 8 bases and J 9 bases; bases outside gene matches: 12. The CDR3 length is 15 residues. Looked up from germline, CDR1 is MNHNS and CDR2 is SASEGT. Here immunoSEQ multiplex PCR was the method, and the copy in TCRdb shows in-frame clones only, minus some. The table lists about 79,000 clones, approximately 92% of them singletons, with 0.65% to 0.95% in the top ten. This chain connects TRBV6-1 to TRBJ2-1; 11 bases are a match to TRBD2. The material sequenced was peripheral blood, taken in the second trimester of pregnancy. The TCR comes from a female donor in good health, enrolled as a control in a pregnancy study. As DNA, the CDR3 is TGTGCCAGCCAAGTGTATAGCGGGGGGGCCCTTGAGCAGTTCTTC. It is translated as CASQVYSGGALEQFF.